This passage covers 9 T cell receptor beta chains from one sample sequenced in a study of T cells in Graves' hyperthyroidism and ophthalmopathy. The source material, RNA transcripts, was used to amplify TCR beta CDR3 regions. The TCR CDR3 first-round RT-PCR relied on the HTBI primer set. TCRdb re-derived calls from the multiplex PCR reads in MiXCR, one entry per CDR3 protein. Here the sample spans around 250,000 distinct CDR3 sequences, approximately 14% being singletons. The material sequenced was blood. The receptors derive from a woman aged 35 to 49 with Graves' hyperthyroidism that later progressed to Graves' ophthalmopathy.

This clonotype appeared many times. The chain recombines TRBV30 with TRBJ1-1; the D is unclear. V lost 0 bases and J 3 bases, leaving 8 bases between the germline ends. The CDR3 runs to 13 residues. Per germline, CDR1 GTSNPN and CDR2 SVGIG (reference sequence). The CDR3 loop is CAWSVEGHTEAFF. The CDR3 region has the DNA TGTGCCTGGAGTGTTGAGGGCCACACTGAAGCTTTCTTT.

In this sample, this clonotype turned up many times. The rearrangement joins TRBV11-2 to TRBJ2-5; D not certain. The germline V and J ends were trimmed by 6 bases and 5 bases, with 7 bases remaining between them. CDR3 size: 11 residues. Germline V gene sequence: CDR1 SGHAT, CDR2 FQNNGV. The CDR3 nucleotides read TGTGCCAGCAGTTACGGGGAGACCCAGTACTTC. Translating it yields CASSYGETQYF. Looking up the rest from reference TRBV11-2 and TRBJ2-5 gives the full variable domain: EAGVAQSPRYKIIEKRQSVAFWCNPISGHATLYWYQQILGQGPKLLIQFQNNGVVDDSQLPKDRFSAERLKGVDSTLKIQPAKLEDSAVYLCASSYGETQYFGPGTRLLVL.

The rearrangement uses TRBV6-5 and TRBJ1-1; 11 bases line up with TRBD1. Germline CDR1 is MNHEY and CDR2 is SVGAGI. After removal of 1 base from V and 1 base from J, the junction contained 2 bases not matched to a gene. The CDR3 runs 16 residues. CDR3 sequence: CASSYLGQGGNTEAFF. CDR3 in DNA: TGTGCCAGCAGTTACTTGGGACAGGGGGGGAACACTGAAGCTTTCTTT.

This clonotype was seen many times. This rearrangement joins TRBV19 to TRBJ2-3; 10 bases are a match to TRBD2. This CDR3 region has 16 residues. The V and J ends lost 8 bases and 4 bases, in that order; junction bases with no gene match: 12. Germline V CDR1 and CDR2: LNHDA, SQIVND (reference sequence). CDR3 sequence: CASQHLAGGISDTQYF. DNA of the CDR3: TGTGCCAGTCAACACTTAGCGGGAGGCATCTCAGATACGCAGTATTTT.

This clonotype appeared many times. The V and J genes are TRBV15 and TRBJ1-1; D call uncertain. The CDR3 consists of 13 residues. Trimming took off 2 bases at V and 3 bases at J, with 7 bases between the two ends. CDR1 is LNHNV, CDR2 YYDKDF, per germline (reference sequence). Here the CDR3 DNA reads TGTGCCACCAGCAGACGGAGGGACACTGAAGCTTTCTTT. It translates to CATSRRRDTEAFF.

This clonotype was seen ten or more times. This rearrangement joins TRBV12-3 or TRBV12-4 to TRBJ2-1, with TRBD2 matching over 12 bases. This CDR3 region has 17 residues. J lost 7 bases, V lost 6 bases, and 13 bases had no gene match. The CDR3 is CASSPTVASGRVNEQFF. CDR3 sequence (DNA): TGTGCCAGCAGCCCTACGGTGGCTAGCGGGAGGGTGAATGAGCAGTTCTTC.

This clonotype showed up many times. The genes are TRBV27 and TRBJ2-1; unclear D gene. This CDR3 is 11 amino acids long. Trimming pared 6 bases from V and 3 bases from J, leaving 3 bases between. Germline V CDR1 and CDR2: MNHEY, SMNVEV (reference sequence). The CDR3 DNA sequence: TGTGCCAGCAGCTACTACAATGAGCAGTTCTTC. Its translation: CASSYYNEQFF.

This clonotype has a count of ten or more. The chain links TRBV29-1 to TRBJ2-3, with unresolved D. The CDR3 sequence is 13 residues long. Looked up from germline, CDR1 is SQVTM and CDR2 is ANQGSEA. V lost 4 bases, J lost 2 bases, and 10 bases lay in between. This chain's CDR3 is CSVADEYTDTQYF. The CDR3 DNA reads TGCAGCGTTGCGGACGAGTACACAGATACGCAGTATTTT.

Ten or more counts support this clonotype. The CDR3 DNA reads TGTGCCAGCAGCCTACACGGACCCACCTCCTACAATGAGCAGTTCTTC. Amino acids: CASSLHGPTSYNEQFF. This sequence joins TRBV11-2 and TRBJ2-1, with D uncertain. The V end lost 5 bases, the J end lost 0 bases, and 14 bases lay between the germline ends. This CDR3 contains 16 residues. CDR1 and CDR2 from the germline V gene are SGHAT and FQNNGV.